These 20 T cell receptor beta chains originate from one sample sequenced in a study of T cells in women clearing cervical HPV infection. Some clones are missing from TCRdb's copy, which holds only in-frame ones; the method was immunoSEQ multiplex PCR. The listing records 30,000 to 35,000 clones. Sequencing was carried out using blood buffy coat. The receptor set was obtained from a woman aged 18-70 years with a cervical HPV16 infection that either progressed to CIN3+ or cleared (not recorded which).

Worth noting for this clone: The read terminates 3 residues before the CDR3 end, so the remaining end is supplied by the germline J gene. The gene calls are TRBV6-1 and TRBJ1-2; D gene uncertain. The CDR3 sequence is 16 residues long. The germline gives CDR1 MNHNS, CDR2 SASEGT. CDR3 DNA, as far as it was read: TGTGCCAGCAGTGAAGACCTTAGGACTGGCGCCTTAGGC. Protein: CASSEDLRTGALG. The complete CDR3 protein is CASSEDLRTGALGYTF.

In regard to this clone: The read ends 3 residues before the CDR3 terminus; that terminus is restored from the germline J gene. The chain is built from TRBV9 and TRBJ2-3, with 7 bases lining up with TRBD1. Germline-derived CDR1 and CDR2 are SGDLS and YYNGEE. V lost 0 bases to trimming and J lost 8 bases; unmatched junction nucleotides: 9. This CDR3 contains 15 residues. The CDR3 DNA, read in part, is TGTGCCAGCAGCGTAGTTGAACAGGGGATTGGTACG. Its translation is CASSVVEQGIGT. The whole CDR3 sequence reads CASSVVEQGIGTQYF.

On this clone itself: Read coverage stops 3 residues before the CDR3 terminus; the germline J gene supplies the remainder. V usage is TRBV19 and J usage is TRBJ1-3, with D unresolved. The CDR3 runs 14 residues. Germline loops: CDR1 LNHDA, CDR2 SQIVND (reference sequence). V gave up 4 bases and J gave up 2 bases, with 9 bases separating them. CDR3 loop: CASSNKEAGNTIYF. The CDR3 bases that were read are TGTGCCAGTAGTAACAAAGAGGCTGGAAACACC.

Notes on this clone: The CDR3 goes on 3 residues after the read ends, and that part is filled in from the germline J gene. The V and J genes are TRBV5-6 and TRBJ1-5, with TRBD1 identical over 10 bases. The V and J ends lost 4 bases and 6 bases, in that order; junction bases with no gene match: 7. Germline V gives CDR1 SGHDT, CDR2 YYEEEE. The CDR3 sequence is 15 residues long. The DNA read from the CDR3 is TGTGCCAGCAGCAAATCGGGACAGGGGATTCAGCCC. Encoded protein: CASSKSGQGIQP. In full, the CDR3 is CASSKSGQGIQPQHF.

With regard to this clone: The read comes to an end 3 residues before the CDR3 does, leaving the germline J gene to fill in the end. This rearrangement joins TRBV14 to TRBJ1-1; 7 nucleotides align to TRBD1. V trimming: 2 bases; J trimming: 4 bases; junction bases outside the gene matches: 7. The CDR3 contains 15 residues. Germline-derived CDR1 and CDR2 are SGHDN and FVKESK. CDR3 in amino acids: CASSQRRSGGTEAFF. CDR3 DNA, as far as it was read: TGTGCCAGCAGCCAACGGCGCTCAGGGGGCACTGAA.

A remark on this clone: The read halts 3 residues ahead of the CDR3 end, with the missing end drawn from the germline J gene. This rearrangement joins TRBV20-1 to TRBJ1-2; weak D call: TRBD1 (6 bases). Between the trimmed V and J ends, which lost 6 bases and 5 bases, there was a span of 13 bases. This CDR3 is 12 amino acids long. The germline V gene encodes CDR1 DFQATT and CDR2 SNEGSKA (reference sequence). The CDR3 sequence is CSADRWEYGYTF. CDR3 DNA (partial): TGCAGTGCCGACAGGTGGGAATATGGC.

For this clone: The read halts 3 residues ahead of the CDR3 end, with the missing end drawn from the germline J gene. The chain employs TRBV23-1 and TRBJ2-1, with a weak D call TRBD1 (5 bases). TRBV23-1 is labeled an ORF, and its function is uncertain. There are 13 residues in the CDR3. The V end was cut by 7 bases, the J end by 6 bases, with 13 bases between. CDR3 residues: CASTRTQCNEQFF. CDR3 DNA (partial): TGCGCCAGCACTAGGACACAATGCAATGAG.

Points on this clone: With the read ending 3 residues before the CDR3 end, the germline J gene is used to fill in that end. The V and J genes are TRBV20-1 and TRBJ2-7; D is ambiguous. Germline CDR1 reads DFQATT; CDR2 reads SNEGSKA (reference sequence). The length of the CDR3 is 11 residues. Trimming pared 3 bases from V and 6 bases from J, leaving 9 bases between. Partial CDR3 DNA: TGCAGTGCTAGCGTAGCTCCCGAG. Protein product: CSASVAPE. The entire CDR3 reads CSASVAPEQYF.

On this clone itself: Read coverage stops 3 residues before the CDR3 terminus; the germline J gene supplies the remainder. The chain combines TRBV20-1 with TRBJ2-3; TRBD2 matches 7 bases. The V segment lost 0 bases and the J segment 4 bases; nucleotides outside the gene matches: 7. There are 15 residues in the CDR3. Germline V gene data show CDR1 as DFQATT and CDR2 as SNEGSKA (reference sequence). The CDR3: CSARDSGREADTQYF. CDR3 DNA (partial): TGCAGTGCTAGAGATTCGGGGAGGGAAGCAGATACG.

Concerning this clone: The read ends 3 residues shy of where the CDR3 ends; the end is completed using the germline J gene. V and J are TRBV7-9 and TRBJ2-7; D assignment may be TRBD1 or TRBD2 (6 bases each). Trimming removed 3 bases from V and 4 bases from J, with 13 bases in between. This CDR3 has 14 residues. The germline V gene encodes CDR1 SEHNR and CDR2 FQNEAQ (reference sequence). CDR3 bases read: TGTGCCAGCAGCTTCAACAGGGAGGAATACGAG. Encoded protein: CASSFNREEYE. In full, the CDR3 reads CASSFNREEYEQYF.

Judged by frequency, this clone is medium-sized. The CDR3 is cut off 3 residues early in the read; its end comes from the germline J gene. V and J are TRBV5-1 and TRBJ2-5; 9 bases fit TRBD2. Per the germline V gene, CDR1 is SGHRS and CDR2 is YFSETQ. The V segment lost 0 bases and the J segment 5 bases; nucleotides outside the gene matches: 11. The CDR3 has 17 residues. The CDR3: CASSLEYGAGGGETQYF. The CDR3 DNA, read in part, is TGCGCCAGCAGCTTGGAGTACGGAGCGGGGGGAGGGGAGACC.

CDR3 sequence: CASSISRAQPQHF. The part of the CDR3 DNA that was read is TGTGCCAGTAGTATATCCAGGGCTCAGCCC. The gene calls are TRBV19 and TRBJ1-5, with D perhaps matching TRBD1 (5 bases). The read terminates 3 residues ahead of where the CDR3 ends, so the germline J gene completes it. V gave up 2 bases and J gave up 6 bases, with 8 bases separating them. Germline CDR1 LNHDA, CDR2 SQIVND (reference sequence). CDR3 length equals 13 residues.

As concerns this clone: The read finishes 3 residues shy of the CDR3 end, and the germline J gene is used to complete it. The chain joins TRBV12-3 or TRBV12-4 to TRBJ1-5; D perhaps matches TRBD1 (6 bases). The V gene lost 5 bases and the J gene lost 7 bases, with 21 bases spanning the gap. This CDR3 is built from 16 residues. CDR3 bases read: TGTGCCAGCAGTCGGGACGATGGGGCAGGGGACCAGCCC. This codes for CASSRDDGAGDQP. The whole CDR3 sequence reads CASSRDDGAGDQPQHF.

To note about this clone: The CDR3 end falls 3 residues outside the read, so it is completed with the germline J gene. This chain joins TRBV4-1 and TRBJ2-7; TRBD1 agrees at 8 bases. The CDR3 sequence is 15 residues long. Trimming at V came to 2 bases and at J to 5 bases, leaving 8 bases not matched to a gene. Looked up from germline, CDR1 is MGHRA and CDR2 is YSYEKL. CDR3 bases read: TGCGCCAGCAGCCAACGGACAGGGAGCCGCGACGAG. This codes for CASSQRTGSRDE. The entire CDR3 protein is CASSQRTGSRDEQYF.

Comment on this clone: The CDR3 extends 3 residues past the end of the read, so its final part is completed from the germline J gene. The chain couples TRBV5-8 to TRBJ2-1; 7 nucleotides line up with TRBD1. The junction had 11 bases not matched to a gene; V was cut back by 7 bases and J by 4 bases. The CDR3 runs 15 residues. CDR1 and CDR2 from the germline V gene are SGHTS and YDEGEE. CDR3 DNA, as far as it was read: TGTGCCAGCCTCCGATCCGGGACAGCGTACAATGAG. This codes for CASLRSGTAYNE. The complete CDR3 reads CASLRSGTAYNEQFF.

Comments on this clone: Read data end 3 residues before the CDR3 end; the end is taken from the germline J gene. The rearrangement links TRBV19 to TRBJ1-6, with D possibly TRBD1 on 6 matching bases. This CDR3 region has 18 residues. Per germline, CDR1 LNHDA and CDR2 SQIVND (reference sequence). V lost 7 bases to trimming and J lost 4 bases, with 23 bases between them. CDR3 bases read: TGTGCCAGTACTCCGACTTACAGGGCTTCAGAATATAATTCACCC. Translated, it gives CASTPTYRASEYNSP. The whole CDR3 is CASTPTYRASEYNSPLHF.

In regard to this clone: Coverage ceases 3 residues before the CDR3 finishes, and the germline J gene fills in the end. The chain has TRBV19 and TRBJ1-2; D is ambiguous. The CDR3 covers 14 residues. CDR1 LNHDA and CDR2 SQIVND come from the germline V gene (reference sequence). CDR3 DNA, as far as it was read: TGTGCCAGTAGTATGGCCCAGCCGGGGAACATC. Translated, it gives CASSMAQPGNI. The entire CDR3 is CASSMAQPGNIYTF.

As to this clone: The read halts 3 residues ahead of the CDR3 end, with the missing end drawn from the germline J gene. V usage is TRBV7-2 and J usage is TRBJ1-5, with a tentative D call TRBD1 (6 bases). Germline V gene sequence: CDR1 SGHTA, CDR2 FQGNSA. The CDR3 contains 15 residues. V lost 5 bases, J lost 2 bases, and 13 bases lay in between. The sequenced CDR3 bases are TGTGCCAGCAGCACAGGGATTTCGGGCAATCAGCCC. Translated, it gives CASSTGISGNQP. The entire CDR3 sequence reads CASSTGISGNQPQHF.

As regards this clone: The DNA ends 3 residues before the CDR3 does, and the rest of the CDR3 is filled in from the germline J gene. V and J are TRBV11-2 and TRBJ1-1; D is perhaps TRBD1 (5 bases). Germline V gene data show CDR1 as SGHAT and CDR2 as FQNNGV. CDR3 length: 15 amino acids. V lost 1 base and J lost 2, with 11 bases in between. The sequenced part of the CDR3 DNA is TGTGCCAGCAGCTTAGGCGGACACCTAAACACTGAA. Encoded protein: CASSLGGHLNTE. The entire CDR3 is CASSLGGHLNTEAFF.

About this clone itself: A junction boundary mismatches the germline segment, possibly from a read error. Read data end 3 residues before the CDR3 end; the end is taken from the germline J gene. Other nucleotide sequences in the sample specify the same CDR3. The chain is built from TRBV5-1 and TRBJ1-3; D is unresolved. Germline V gene data show CDR1 as SGHRS and CDR2 as YFSETQ. The CDR3 spans 15 residues. The part of the CDR3 DNA that was read is TGCGCCAGCAGCTTGTCGGCGGGCTCTGGAAACACA. It yields the protein CASSLSAGSGNT. The entire CDR3 is CASSLSAGSGNTIYF.